This record looks at one T cell receptor beta chain sequence and its context. The antigen is not known. The assay was immunoSEQ multiplex PCR, and TCRdb's table has in-frame clones only and misses some. The repertoire includes some 67,000 clones, 60% to 80% of them detected once, and about 15% sits in the top ten. The CDR3 loop spans 14 amino acids. Germline CDR1 and CDR2: MDHEN and SYDVKM. Trimming removed 7 bases at V and 0 bases at J, with 12 bases between. This entry belongs to a study of radiotherapy plus CTLA-4 blockade in lung cancer. Overall study results and limits: The study found tumor-derived TCR clones expanded in blood after radiotherapy plus ipilimumab.

People whose metastatic non-small-cell lung cancer was chemo-refractory got focal radiation along with CTLA-4 blockade by ipilimumab. The clonotype was recovered from a human donor with non-small cell lung cancer whose response to radiotherapy plus ipilimumab could not be evaluated. Some clones in this sample may be carry-over from other donors' samples. V and J are TRBV28 and TRBJ1-1; perhaps TRBD1 as D (6 bases). The sample here was peripheral blood, taken from a patient treated with radiotherapy plus ipilimumab. The DNA for the CDR3 is TGTGCCAGCATCACGGACAGAGTGAACACTGAAGCTTTCTTT. Translating it yields CASITDRVNTEAFF.